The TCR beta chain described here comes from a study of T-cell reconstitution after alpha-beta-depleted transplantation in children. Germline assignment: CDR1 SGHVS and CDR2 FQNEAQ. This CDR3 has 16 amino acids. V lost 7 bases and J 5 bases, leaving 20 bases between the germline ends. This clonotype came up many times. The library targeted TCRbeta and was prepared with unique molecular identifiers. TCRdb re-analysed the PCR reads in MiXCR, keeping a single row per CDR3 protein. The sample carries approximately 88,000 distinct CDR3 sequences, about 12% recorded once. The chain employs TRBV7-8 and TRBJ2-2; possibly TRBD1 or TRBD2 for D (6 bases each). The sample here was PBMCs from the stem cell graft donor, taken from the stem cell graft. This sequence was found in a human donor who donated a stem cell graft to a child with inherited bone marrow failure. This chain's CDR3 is CASTPVRRGGTGELFF. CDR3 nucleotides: TGTGCCAGCACCCCTGTGCGGAGAGGGGGGACCGGGGAGCTGTTTTTT. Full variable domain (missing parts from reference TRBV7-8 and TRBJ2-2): GAGVSQSPRYKVAKRGQDVALRCDPISGHVSLFWYQQALGQGPEFLTYFQNEAQLDKSGLPSDRFFAERPEGSVSTLKIQRTQQEDSAVYLCASTPVRRGGTGELFFGEGSRLTVL.